Each of the 11 T cell receptor beta chains below was sequenced from the same sample in a study of blood T cell repertoires in COVID-19. Sequencing used immunoSEQ multiplex PCR; TCRdb keeps in-frame clones, though not all of them. The profile shows about 50,000 clones, 89% of them singletons. Sequenced sample: peripheral blood. These receptors were collected from a human donor in a cohort sampled during active COVID-19.

The chain carries TRBV29-1 and TRBJ2-1, with TRBD1 matching 9 bases. Germline V CDR1 and CDR2: SQVTM, ANQGSEA. The J segment lost 6 bases and the V segment lost 7 bases, leaving 7 bases of the junction unmatched. The CDR3 covers 13 residues. The CDR3 DNA sequence: TGCAGCGCGGGGACAGGGCTACGCAATGAGCAGTTCTTC. It translates to CSAGTGLRNEQFF.

This clone was picked up one time. The chain couples TRBV11-2 to TRBJ1-4, with 11 nucleotides matching TRBD1. J lost 5 bases, V lost 5 bases, and 7 bases had no gene match. CDR1 is SGHAT, CDR2 FQNNGV, per germline. CDR3 length: 16 amino acids. CDR3 DNA: TGTGCCAGCAGCCCACGGACAGGGGGCTCCAATGAAAAACTGTTTTTT. It specifies CASSPRTGGSNEKLFF.

The chain uses TRBV18 and TRBJ1-5; D ambiguous. The germline gives CDR1 KGHSH, CDR2 LQKENI. This CDR3 is 17 amino acids long. Trimming left V 2 bases short and J 5 bases short, with 19 bases between. In DNA, the CDR3 is TGTGCCAGCTCACCATTCCGCTCAGACTACTATGATCAGCCCCAGCATTTT. Translated, it gives CASSPFRSDYYDQPQHF.

The V and J genes are TRBV5-1 and TRBJ2-3, with 7 bases fitting TRBD2. Germline values: CDR1 SGHRS, CDR2 YFSETQ. CDR3 length: 15 amino acids. J gave up 6 bases and V 3 bases, and 10 bases lay outside the gene matches. The DNA of the CDR3 is TGCGCCAGCAGCTCAGGACTAGGGGCGAGCGATACGCAGTATTTT. Translating it yields CASSSGLGASDTQYF.

As regards this clone: One end of the junction is discordant with germline, which a read error may explain. This chain joins TRBV6-5 and TRBJ2-7, with D maybe TRBD2 (5 bases). The germline V gene encodes CDR1 MNHEY and CDR2 SVGAGI. The CDR3 is 14 residues long. The CDR3 here is CASSYSPSDFPVDF. The CDR3 DNA follows: TGTGCCAGCAGTTACTCCCCATCGGACTTCCCAGTGGACTTC.

V is TRBV18 and J is TRBJ1-5; 9 bases are shared with TRBD1. Germline V gene lookup returns CDR1 KGHSH and CDR2 LQKENI. Trimming removed 6 bases from V and 6 bases from J; junction bases left unmatched: 9. The CDR3 loop spans 15 amino acids. CDR3 residues: CASSRGQGVSQPQHF. Here the CDR3 DNA reads TGTGCCAGCTCGCGGGGACAGGGCGTGAGTCAGCCCCAGCATTTT. The whole variable domain, filled in from reference TRBV18 and TRBJ1-5, reads NAGVMQNPRHLVRRRGQEARLRCSPMKGHSHVYWYRQLPEEGLKFMVYLQKENIIDESGMPKERFSAEFPKEGPSILRIQQVVRGDSAAYFCASSRGQGVSQPQHFGDGTRLSIL.

The CDR3 is CASSLVLSGGAPGELFF. DNA of the CDR3: TGTGCCAGCAGCTTAGTTCTTAGCGGGGGGGCGCCCGGGGAGCTGTTTTTT. The rearrangement links TRBV5-4 to TRBJ2-2; 11 positions agree with TRBD2. Germline CDR1 and CDR2: SGHNT and YYREEE (reference sequence). Losses at the gene ends were 2 bases for V and 6 bases for J; bases not matched to a gene: 9. The CDR3 contains 17 residues.

V is TRBV9 and J is TRBJ2-3; 8 bases match TRBD2. CDR3 size: 16 residues. V lost 0 bases and J lost 0; bases outside the gene matches: 3. Per the germline V gene, CDR1 is SGDLS and CDR2 is YYNGEE. The CDR3 DNA reads as TGTGCCAGCAGCGTAGGAGCGGGGGTTAGCACAGATACGCAGTATTTT. Translation: CASSVGAGVSTDTQYF.

The chain combines TRBV28 with TRBJ1-1; D is undetermined. Germline loops: CDR1 MDHEN, CDR2 SYDVKM. V was trimmed by 6 bases and J by 4 bases, leaving 18 bases between them. The length of the CDR3 is 15 residues. CDR3 loop: CASSASRLVTTEAFF. The CDR3 DNA is TGTGCCAGCAGCGCGTCCAGGCTGGTCACCACTGAAGCTTTCTTT.

This chain connects TRBV7-8 to TRBJ2-1; weak D call: TRBD2 (6 bases). V gave up 3 bases and J gave up 3 bases, with 15 bases separating them. The length of the CDR3 is 16 residues. Germline V gene lookup returns CDR1 SGHVS and CDR2 FQNEAQ. CDR3 sequence reads: CASSLTFGEVYNEQFF. The CDR3, as DNA: TGTGCCAGCAGCTTGACCTTCGGGGAGGTCTACAATGAGCAGTTCTTC.

The rearrangement joins TRBV5-6 to TRBJ1-5; 9 bases map to TRBD1. The CDR3 loop spans 17 amino acids. The germline V gene encodes CDR1 SGHDT and CDR2 YYEEEE. V lost 2 bases and J lost 3; bases outside the gene matches: 9. The CDR3, as DNA: TGTGCCAGCAGCTTCAGCCCTACAGGGGGCAACAATCAGCCCCAGCATTTT. Translating it yields CASSFSPTGGNNQPQHF.